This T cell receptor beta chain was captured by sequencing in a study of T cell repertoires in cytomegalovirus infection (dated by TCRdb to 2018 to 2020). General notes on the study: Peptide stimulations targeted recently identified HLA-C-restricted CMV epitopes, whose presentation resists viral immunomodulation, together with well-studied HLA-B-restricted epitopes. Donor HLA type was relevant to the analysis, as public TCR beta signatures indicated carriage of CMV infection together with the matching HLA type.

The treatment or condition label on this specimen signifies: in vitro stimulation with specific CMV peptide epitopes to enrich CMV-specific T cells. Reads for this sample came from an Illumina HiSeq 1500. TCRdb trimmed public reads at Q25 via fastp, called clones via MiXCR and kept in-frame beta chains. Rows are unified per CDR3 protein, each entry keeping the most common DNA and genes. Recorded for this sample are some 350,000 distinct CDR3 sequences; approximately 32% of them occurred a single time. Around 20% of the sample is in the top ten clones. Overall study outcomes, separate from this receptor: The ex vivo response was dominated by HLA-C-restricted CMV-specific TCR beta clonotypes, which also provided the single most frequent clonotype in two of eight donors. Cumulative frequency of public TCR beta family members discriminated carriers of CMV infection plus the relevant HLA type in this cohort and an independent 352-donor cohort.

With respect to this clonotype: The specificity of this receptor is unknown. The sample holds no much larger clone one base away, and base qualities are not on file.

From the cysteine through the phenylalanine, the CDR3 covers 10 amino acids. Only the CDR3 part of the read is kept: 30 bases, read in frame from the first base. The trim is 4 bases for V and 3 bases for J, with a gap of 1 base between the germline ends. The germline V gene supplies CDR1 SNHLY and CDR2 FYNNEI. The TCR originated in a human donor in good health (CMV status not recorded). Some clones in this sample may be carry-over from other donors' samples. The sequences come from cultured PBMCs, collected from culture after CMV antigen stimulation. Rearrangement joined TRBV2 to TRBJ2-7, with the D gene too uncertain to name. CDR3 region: CASSVYEQYF. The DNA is TGTGCCAGCAGTGTCTACGAGCAGTACTTC.